This record looks at one T cell receptor beta chain sequence and its context. What it binds is unknown. The data belong to a study of shared clonotypes between healthy human individuals. Losses at the gene ends were 0 bases for V and 1 base for J; bases not matched to a gene: 4. This CDR3 has 16 amino acids. Per the germline V gene, CDR1 is MNHEY and CDR2 is SVGAGI. As originally analysed: ImmunoSEQ supplied junction-only sequences lacking quality scores, so filtering was different. Only in-frame clones appear in the TCRdb table, and some are missing; sequencing was by immunoSEQ multiplex PCR. V, J and clone size are those of that table, while D and trimming were read from the DNA. The data contain around 370,000 clones, 96% of them singletons. Study outcomes and limitations: Clonotype sharing among donors, it was expected, would be affected by sequencing depth.

This clonotype was obtained from a man in his thirties or forties in good health. The chain recombines TRBV6-5 with TRBJ1-1, with 8 bases identical to TRBD1. Material: memory CD8+ T cells sorted from blood. The subset: CD45RO+ cells pooled with CCR7-negative TemRA cells. The CDR3 reads CASSYSAGGSNTEAFF. CDR3 bases: TGTGCCAGCAGTTACTCCGCAGGGGGCTCGAACACTGAAGCTTTCTTT.